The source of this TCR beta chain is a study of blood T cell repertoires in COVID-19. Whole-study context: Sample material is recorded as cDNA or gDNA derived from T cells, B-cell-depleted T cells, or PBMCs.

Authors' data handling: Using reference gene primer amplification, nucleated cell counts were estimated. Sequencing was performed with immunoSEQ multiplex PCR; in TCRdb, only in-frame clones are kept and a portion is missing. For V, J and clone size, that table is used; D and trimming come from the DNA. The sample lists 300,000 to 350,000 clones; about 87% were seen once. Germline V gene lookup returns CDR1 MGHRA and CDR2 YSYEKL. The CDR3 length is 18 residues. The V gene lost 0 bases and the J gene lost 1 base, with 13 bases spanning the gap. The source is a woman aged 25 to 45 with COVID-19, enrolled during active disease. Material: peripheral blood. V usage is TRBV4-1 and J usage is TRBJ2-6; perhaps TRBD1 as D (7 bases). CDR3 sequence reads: CASSQEEGAASGANVLTF. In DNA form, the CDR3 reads TGCGCCAGCAGCCAAGAGGAGGGGGCAGCTTCTGGGGCCAACGTCCTGACTTTC.